This is a list of T cell receptor beta chains from one sample in a study of blood T cell repertoires in COVID-19. The protocol was immunoSEQ multiplex PCR, while the TCRdb copy is restricted to in-frame clones and leaves out a portion. The sample contains around 65,000 clones, less than 80% of which appear only once. Sequencing used peripheral blood. The receptors derive from a man in his 60s with acute or convalescent COVID-19. The CDR3 runs from the conserved cysteine through the conserved F or W. D genes are given only for firm matches. Only some rows state a clone size, as once, few, many or a class for expanded clones.

-	TRBJ2-3	TRBD2	TRBV19	TGTGCCAGTAGTATCAAAGCGGGAGGGGCTACGCAGTATTTT	CASSIKAGGATQYF
-	TRBJ2-2	-	TRBV28	TGTGCCAGCAGTCCCTTCGGGGGGCGTACCGGGGAGCTGTTTTTT	CASSPFGGRTGELFF
once	TRBJ2-3	TRBD2	TRBV5-6	TGTGCCAGCAGCCAAAGACTAGCCACTAGCACAGATACGCAGTATTTT	CASSQRLATSTDTQYF
-	TRBJ2-4	-	TRBV28	TGTGCCAGCAGTCTGGGACAAATCGATAAAAACATTCAGTACTTC	CASSLGQIDKNIQYF
-	TRBJ1-5	-	TRBV9	TGTGCCAGCAGCGGGGCAGGGGATCAGCCCCAGCATTTT	CASSGAGDQPQHF
-	TRBJ2-4	TRBD1	TRBV5-1	TGCGCCAGCAGCCGGGAACAGGGGGCCAAAAACATTCAGTACTTC	CASSREQGAKNIQYF
-	TRBJ2-7	-	TRBV12-3/TRBV12-4	TGTGCCAGCAGTTTTCGGGGTCCCAACGAGCAGTACTTC	CASSFRGPNEQYF
-	TRBJ2-1	-	TRBV5-1	TGCGCCAGCAGCCGAGCCTACAATGAGCAGTTCTTC	CASSRAYNEQFF
few	TRBJ1-5	-	TRBV21-1	TGTGCCAGCAGCAATGGAGGGGCATATAGCAATCAGCCCCAGCATTTT	CASSNGGAYSNQPQHF
-	TRBJ2-2	-	TRBV5-1	TGCGCCAGCAGCTTGAGGGAGCAGGGAGGCACCGGGGAGCTGTTTTTT	CASSLREQGGTGELFF
-	TRBJ1-2	TRBD1	TRBV7-3	TGTGCCAGCAGAAACAGGGGGCGGAGAGGCTACACCTTC	CASRNRGRRGYTF
-	TRBJ2-7	-	TRBV9	TGTGCCAGCAGCAACGGACAGGGCGGCGGGAGGGGGGTATACGAGCAGTACTTC	CASSNGQGGGRGVYEQYF
-	TRBJ2-1	TRBD2	TRBV9	TGTGCCAGCAGCGTAGGGTCTAGCGGGAGGACCAATGAGCAGTTCTTC	CASSVGSSGRTNEQFF
-	TRBJ2-3	TRBD2	TRBV28	TGTGCCAGCAGTGCCCCGGGACTAGCGGGAGCTAGCACAGATACGCAGTATTTT	CASSAPGLAGASTDTQYF
-	TRBJ1-1	-	TRBV6-5	TGTGCCAGCAGACCGACAGTGAACACTGAAGCTTTCTTT	CASRPTVNTEAFF
-	TRBJ2-1	TRBD1	TRBV19	TGTGCCAGTGGGACAGGGAGGAATGAGCAGTTCTTC	CASGTGRNEQFF
-	TRBJ2-5	-	TRBV27	TGTGCCAGCAGTTTACGGTTACAAGAGACCCAGTACTTC	CASSLRLQETQYF
-	TRBJ2-1	TRBD2	TRBV9	TGTGCCAGCAGCCCGAGCGGGAGAGCGAACAATGAGCAGTTCTTC	CASSPSGRANNEQFF
-	TRBJ1-1	-	TRBV28	TGTGCCAGCGGTAGTACGATGAACACTGAAGCTTTCTTT	CASGSTMNTEAFF
-	TRBJ2-3	TRBD2	TRBV6-2/TRBV6-3	TGTGCCAGCAGTTACCCCACGAAGTTGGGCGGGAGTGCGTCAGATACGCAGTATTTT	CASSYPTKLGGSASDTQYF
few	TRBJ1-2	-	TRBV6-5	TGTGCCAGCAGTTTGGGGGCAACGATATATGGCTACACCTTC	CASSLGATIYGYTF
-	TRBJ2-5	-	TRBV25-1	TGTGCCAGCAGGGGGGGACAGCCTAAAGAGACCCAGTACTTC	CASRGGQPKETQYF